Reported below is one T cell receptor (beta chain). This clone was observed a handful of times. No antigen is known for it. Base qualities are not at hand, and no much larger clone is one base apart. This record belongs to a study of vaccination effects on CD4 cells after COVID-19 (dated by TCRdb to between 2021 and 2022). In terms of the full investigation: In the ViraFEST assay, PBMC were stimulated with viral peptide pools, and antigen-specific CD4+ T cell clonotypes were then identified by expansion using TCR sequencing. Two doses of either the BNT162b2 or the mRNA-1273 mRNA SARS-CoV-2 vaccine were administered to participants. Pre-vaccine samples were collected from two convalescent patients 16 days and one week before the first dose, corresponding to 142 and 148 days after COVID-19 diagnosis. Some 1.9 million PBMC per well were cultured with approximately 10 ug/ml peptides in IMDM containing approximately 4.7% human AB serum, about 9 IU/ml IL-2 and gentamicin. The study compared SARS-CoV-2 spike-specific CD4+ TCR repertoires before and after mRNA vaccination in COVID-19 convalescent patients and infection-naive vaccine recipients. Altogether, some ten COVID-19 convalescent patients and a handful of SARS-CoV-2-naive healthy vaccine recipients made up the full study. In the study, cultures from other donors were sequenced using the Oncomine TCR Beta short-read assay on an Illumina iSeq 100. The research as a whole found: In convalescent patients, the post-vaccine spike-reactive repertoire consisted mainly of new vaccine-induced clones, largely distinct from infection-induced clones. The study was limited by a small number of convalescent patients, and early post-infection timepoints were lacking. At late post-vaccination timepoints, both infection-induced and vaccine-induced clones showed marked clonal contraction, consistent with waning T cell responses.

The library came from the immunoSEQ multiplex PCR assay. DNA from the cultured, isolated CD4+ T cells was subjected to TCR beta CDR3 sequencing. The original pipeline was this. The analysis removed non-productive TCR sequences, trimmed reads to the CDR3 region, and retained only CDR3s that were 7 or more amino acids long. Antigen-specific clonotypes were identified using the MANAFEST web app by comparison of expansion in peptide wells against reference cultures. Positive clones required FDR<0.05 expansion versus reference and all other wells, odds ratio above 5, and frequency above 0.1% in two replicate wells. A clonotype was called cross-reactive if it was significantly expanded both in SARS-CoV-2 spike wells and in at least one common cold coronavirus spike condition. Using the stringdist R package, CDR3 similarity was measured by Levenshtein distance, and unrooted trees were constructed with ape in R 3.6.1. TCRdb obtained this table from immuneACCESS and retained in-frame rearrangements with V and J assigned. These tables miss some clones; where compared with another copy, unresolved V genes account for less than half of the shortfall, and the remainder is unexplained. Clonal size and the V and J genes are those of that table, whereas D and trimming came from the DNA. The sample records tens of thousands of clones, 72% of which are singletons. The leading ten clones occupy under 30% of the sample.

After roughly 11 days of culture, CD4+ T cells were isolated with the EasySep CD4+ T cell isolation kit. Convalescent patients had PCR-confirmed SARS-CoV-2 infection between March and December 2020, before Alpha, Beta and Delta variants emerged in the United States. Half of the culture medium was replaced with fresh IL-2-containing medium on days 3 and 7. Unless noted otherwise, every peptide stimulation condition was cultured in triplicate wells. PBMC were separated from whole blood using Ficoll-Paque Plus gradient centrifugation and were then either cryopreserved at -140C or used fresh. The QIAamp micro DNA kit was used to extract genomic DNA from the cultured CD4+ T cells. Per the germline V gene, KGHSH is the CDR1 and LQKENI is the CDR2. Unmatched junction bases come to 2, with V trimmed by 4 bases and J by 0 bases. From the cysteine through the phenylalanine, the CDR3 covers 16 amino acids. Of the read, only the CDR3 DNA is kept; its 48 bases are in frame from base 1.

The V gene is TRBV18 and the J gene is TRBJ1-4, and 10 junctional nucleotides match TRBD1. The TCR was taken from a human donor who had a prior SARS-CoV-2 infection. Sequenced here: CD4+ T cells from PBMCs cultured without peptide, sampled before COVID-19 vaccination. The DNA is as follows: TGTGCCAGCTCACTTGGACAGGGGGCAACTAATGAAAAACTGTTTTTT. Protein translation: CASSLGQGATNEKLFF.